The 25 T cell receptor beta chains below come from one sample, sequenced in a study of neurological immune-mediated disorders. TCRdb called the 5' RACE reads again in MiXCR, with one record for every CDR3 protein. The data hold approximately 74,000 distinct CDR3 sequences, with under 10% observed a single time. The sample comprised PBMCs. These receptors were taken from a man between 45 and 60 years old in good health.

In its sample, this clonotype was seen many times. J is TRBJ1-2 and V is TRBV3-1; 8 bases match TRBD1. The CDR3 is made up of 15 amino acids. Germline lookup yields CDR1 LGHDT and CDR2 YNNKEL (reference sequence). V shed 4 bases, J shed 4 bases, and the junction held 8 bases outside the gene matches. The CDR3 region has the DNA TGTGCCAGCAGCCCCCAACAGGGGGTAGTCTATGGCTACACCTTC. Translated, it gives CASSPQQGVVYGYTF.

In this sample, this clonotype turned up many times. CDR3 coding DNA: TGTGCCAGCACCGCGGGACAGGGGTCCCTCCGGGGGTATTTT. Translated, it gives CASTAGQGSLRGYF. This chain connects TRBV28 to TRBJ2-3; 10 nucleotides match TRBD1. CDR3 size: 14 residues. Germline V CDR1 and CDR2: MDHEN, SYDVKM. V was pared by 7 bases and J by 14 bases, with 15 bases of the junction left unmatched.

Ten or more counts support this clonotype. The chain combines TRBV10-3 with TRBJ2-5; the D is unclear. CDR3 length: 13 amino acids. Germline V gene data show CDR1 as ENHRY and CDR2 as SYGVKD. Trimming removed 3 bases from V and 0 bases from J, with 5 bases in between. CDR3 loop: CAISERNQETQYF. DNA for the CDR3: TGTGCCATCAGTGAACGAAACCAAGAGACCCAGTACTTC.

This clonotype was observed many times. V and J are TRBV10-2 and TRBJ2-7, with D maybe TRBD1 (5 bases). Germline V gives CDR1 WSHSY, CDR2 SAAADI. Trimming stripped 4 bases from V and 2 bases from J, with 15 bases between. The CDR3 runs 15 residues. The DNA of the CDR3 is TGCGCCAGCAGTGGGTTACCCCCAGGGACCTACGAGCAGTACTTC. This codes for CASSGLPPGTYEQYF.

This clonotype was seen at least ten times. The chain uses TRBV4-1 and TRBJ1-1; 8 bases line up with TRBD1. Germline V CDR1 and CDR2: MGHRA, YSYEKL. The CDR3 length is 14 residues. The V and J ends lost 4 bases and 4 bases, in that order; junction bases with no gene match: 5. The DNA of the CDR3 is TGCGCCAGCAGCCCCGCCGGACAGGGCACTGAAGCTTTCTTT. As protein: CASSPAGQGTEAFF.

This clonotype was found many times. CDR3 DNA sequence: TGTGCCAGCAGGAGACAGGCGTCGGTGACCGGGGAGCTGTTTTTT. It translates to CASRRQASVTGELFF. J is TRBJ2-2 and V is TRBV7-9; D perhaps matches TRBD1 (6 bases). Germline CDR1 is SEHNR and CDR2 is FQNEAQ (reference sequence). This CDR3 spans 15 amino acids. V lost 6 bases, J lost 5 bases, and 16 bases lay in between. The full variable domain, rest sourced from reference TRBV7-9 and TRBJ2-2, is DTGVSQNPRHKITKRGQNVTFRCDPISEHNRLYWYRQTLGQGPEFLTYFQNEAQLEKSRLLSDRFSAERPKGSFSTLEIQRTEQGDSAMYLCASRRQASVTGELFFGEGSRLTVL.

This clonotype was observed many times. The rearrangement joins TRBV28 to TRBJ2-1, with 9 bases fitting TRBD1. Germline CDR1 MDHEN, CDR2 SYDVKM. The J segment lost 11 bases and the V segment lost 4 bases, leaving 12 bases of the junction unmatched. The CDR3 covers 15 residues. For the CDR3, the DNA is TGTGCCAGCAGTTCCCCAGGACAGGGGTTTCGGAAGCAGTTCTTC. Encoded protein: CASSSPGQGFRKQFF.

This clonotype was found many times. The genes are TRBV18 and TRBJ2-3; D not resolved. CDR1 is KGHSH and CDR2 is LQKENI in the germline V gene. This CDR3 has 12 residues. The V and J ends lost 3 bases and 2 bases respectively, with 3 bases between them. This CDR3 reads CASSPFTDTQYF. For the CDR3, the DNA is TGTGCCAGCTCACCCTTCACAGATACGCAGTATTTT.

This clonotype was recorded many times. The J gene is TRBJ1-5, the V gene TRBV5-1; a possible D gene is TRBD1 (6 bases). The CDR3 is 15 amino acids. The germline V and J ends were trimmed by 4 bases and 0 bases, with 11 bases remaining between them. Germline V lookup: CDR1 SGHRS, CDR2 YFSETQ. This CDR3 reads CASSPKGGSNQPQHF. The DNA for the CDR3 is TGCGCCAGCAGCCCAAAGGGGGGTAGCAATCAGCCCCAGCATTTT.

CDR3 region: CASSPLGTGFTKQYF. CDR3 nucleotides: TGTGCCAGCAGCCCATTGGGGACAGGGTTTACGAAGCAGTACTTC. The genes are TRBV7-6 and TRBJ2-7; 9 nucleotides match TRBD1. CDR3 length: 15 residues. The germline V gene encodes CDR1 SGHVS and CDR2 FNYEAQ. J was trimmed by 8 bases and V by 5 bases; bases with no gene match: 13.

The gene calls are TRBV29-1 and TRBJ1-1, with a tentative D call TRBD1 (5 bases). Germline V gives CDR1 SQVTM, CDR2 ANQGSEA. The CDR3 is 14 amino acids. Trimming removed 2 bases from V and 5 bases from J, with 15 bases in between. In DNA form, the CDR3 reads TGCAGCGTTGAATTGGGGGGAAAGAAAACTGAAGCTTTCTTT. Protein: CSVELGGKKTEAFF.

In its sample, this clonotype was seen many times. This rearrangement joins TRBV15 to TRBJ2-3; 7 nucleotides match TRBD2. The CDR3 extends over 16 amino acids. CDR1 and CDR2 (germline): LNHNV, YYDKDF (reference sequence). J lost 5 bases, V lost 1 base, and 9 bases had no gene match. Here the CDR3 DNA reads TGTGCCACCAGCAGAGGTGGTTGGGAGGGCCAAGATACGCAGTATTTT. Its translation: CATSRGGWEGQDTQYF.

There are many counts of this clonotype. The CDR3 bases are TGTGCCAGCAGCACCTACACCGGCGGGGAGCTGTTTTTT. Translation: CASSTYTGGELFF. The rearrangement uses TRBV7-3 and TRBJ2-2; no definite D call. V lost 5 bases and J 7 bases, leaving 11 bases between the germline ends. CDR3 length: 13 amino acids. Germline V CDR1 and CDR2: SGHTA, FQGTGA. Full variable domain (rest looked up from reference TRBV7-3 and TRBJ2-2): GAGVSQTPSNKVTEKGKYVELRCDPISGHTALYWYRQSLGQGPEFLIYFQGTGAADDSGLPNDRFFAVRPEGSVSTLKIQRTERGDSAVYLCASSTYTGGELFFGEGSRLTVL.

In its sample, this clonotype was seen a few times. This chain connects TRBV5-1 to TRBJ2-2, with D possibly matching TRBD2 (6 bases). The CDR3 spans 14 residues. The V and J ends lost 6 bases and 0 bases respectively, with 9 bases between them. Germline V gene sequence: CDR1 SGHRS, CDR2 YFSETQ. The CDR3 is CASMAGTNTGELFF. In DNA, the CDR3 is TGCGCCAGCATGGCGGGGACGAACACCGGGGAGCTGTTTTTT.

The sample holds many counts of this clonotype. J is TRBJ2-1 and V is TRBV27; 9 bases line up with TRBD2. The ends lost 5 bases at V and 4 bases at J; junction bases unmatched: 6. The CDR3 is made up of 15 amino acids. Germline lookup yields CDR1 MNHEY and CDR2 SMNVEV (reference sequence). CDR3 sequence reads: CASSPPSGRYNEQFF. The CDR3 nucleotides read TGTGCCAGCAGTCCTCCGAGCGGGAGGTACAATGAGCAGTTCTTC.

This clonotype occurred many times. This CDR3 is CAIGSGPYEQYF. DNA of the CDR3: TGTGCCATCGGTAGCGGCCCCTACGAGCAGTACTTC. The gene calls are TRBV10-3 and TRBJ2-7; perhaps TRBD2 as D (6 bases). The CDR3 runs 12 residues. The germline V and J ends were trimmed by 8 bases and 2 bases, with 10 bases remaining between them. The germline gives CDR1 ENHRY, CDR2 SYGVKD.

This clonotype showed up many times. This sequence joins TRBV6-5 and TRBJ2-3, with 7 bases identical to TRBD2. The CDR3 loop spans 15 amino acids. The germline V gene has CDR1 MNHEY and CDR2 SVGAGI. V lost 2 bases and J lost 3; bases outside the gene matches: 5. The CDR3 loop is CASSYRREGTDTQYF. The CDR3 DNA reads TGTGCCAGCAGTTACCGCAGGGAGGGTACAGATACGCAGTATTTT.

This clonotype has just a few counts. One base away lies a much larger clone, so this may be a sequencing read error. The V call is TRBV11-3, the J call TRBJ2-2; possible D gene TRBD2, 6 bases. The CDR3 contains 13 residues. Per the germline V gene, CDR1 is SGHNT and CDR2 is YENEEA. Trimming cost V 5 bases and J 6 bases, with 10 bases left between them. The CDR3 nucleotides read TGTGCCAGCAGCGGGGAGGTCGCCGGGGAGCTGTTTTTT. This encodes CASSGEVAGELFF.

This chain joins TRBV2 and TRBJ1-5; D remains unclear. The CDR3 is 14 residues long. Trimming removed 4 bases at V and 5 bases at J, with 12 bases between. Germline V gives CDR1 SNHLY, CDR2 FYNNEI. CDR3 sequence reads: CASSGPASDQPQHF. The CDR3 DNA reads TGTGCCAGCAGTGGTCCGGCGTCAGATCAGCCCCAGCATTTT.

This clonotype was observed at least ten times. The chain employs TRBV20-1 and TRBJ2-1; 7 bases are a match to TRBD1. J was trimmed by 0 bases and V by 0 bases; bases with no gene match: 29. This CDR3 spans 24 amino acids. In germline, CDR1 is DFQATT, CDR2 SNEGSKA (reference sequence). The CDR3 is CSARDHLLISGTDLAGISYNEQFF. In DNA form, the CDR3 reads TGCAGTGCTAGAGATCATTTACTTATCTCCGGGACAGATCTCGCTGGGATCTCCTACAATGAGCAGTTCTTC.

The chain uses TRBV15 and TRBJ2-1, with D possibly TRBD2 on 5 matching bases. Germline V gives CDR1 LNHNV, CDR2 YYDKDF (reference sequence). This CDR3 has 14 residues. The V gene lost 1 base and the J gene lost 7 bases, with 11 bases spanning the gap. CDR3 loop: CATSRVFGDNEQFF. Written as DNA, the CDR3 is TGTGCCACCAGCAGAGTATTCGGGGATAATGAGCAGTTCTTC.

The chain has TRBV12-3 or TRBV12-4 and TRBJ2-3, with 9 nucleotides matching TRBD2. V trimming: 6 bases; J trimming: 6 bases; junction bases outside the gene matches: 10. The CDR3 is made up of 15 amino acids. The CDR3 region has the DNA TGTGCCAGCAGACGGCTAGCGGGGAGATCGGATACGCAGTATTTT. As protein: CASRRLAGRSDTQYF.

This clonotype showed up many times. V is TRBV4-2 and J is TRBJ2-1; the D gene is possibly TRBD1 (6 bases). With 0 bases removed from V and 0 bases from J, the gap between germline ends came to 9 bases. Germline CDR1 and CDR2: LGHNA and YNFKEQ. The CDR3 consists of 16 residues. The CDR3 DNA follows: TGTGCCAGCAGCCAAGATGGACAGCTCTCCTACAATGAGCAGTTCTTC. Translating gives CASSQDGQLSYNEQFF.

Many counts were recorded for this clonotype. The CDR3 reads CASSRLDREETQYF. CDR3 sequence (DNA): TGCGCCAGCAGCCGCCTGGACAGGGAAGAGACCCAGTACTTC. V gene TRBV5-1 combines with J gene TRBJ2-5; 8 bases are a match to TRBD1. CDR3 length: 14 residues. J gave up 3 bases and V 4 bases, and 5 bases lay outside the gene matches. From germline, CDR1 is SGHRS and CDR2 YFSETQ.

This clonotype was seen repeatedly, ten times or more. The chain couples TRBV28 to TRBJ2-1; TRBD2 agrees at 10 bases. The CDR3 covers 17 residues. V was clipped by 2 bases and J by 8 bases; unmatched bases: 12. The germline V gene has CDR1 MDHEN and CDR2 SYDVKM. CDR3 in amino acids: CASSLLVPSGSLHEQFF. The CDR3 DNA reads TGTGCCAGCAGTTTACTGGTTCCTAGCGGGAGTTTGCATGAGCAGTTCTTC.